Described below is a single TCR beta chain sequence and its context. Its specificity is unknown. The data stem from a study of identical twins. Study results and caveats: There is a chance that invariant MAIT and iNKT cells partially muddied zero-insertion analyses. The degree of excess twin sharing was weaker in beta out-of-frame sequences.

Via MiXCR, TCRdb re-called the 5' RACE reads, giving one row per CDR3 protein. This sample carries fewer than 500,000 distinct CDR3 sequences, roughly an eighth of them seen once, and the ten largest clones take around 0.98%. Germline V gene sequence: CDR1 MNHEY, CDR2 SVGEGT. The CDR3 is made up of 14 amino acids. The junction had 9 bases not matched to a gene; V was cut back by 2 bases and J by 10 bases. These data also formed part of another study, on yellow fever vaccine responses in identical twins.

The J gene is TRBJ2-7, the V gene TRBV6-2 or TRBV6-3, with 9 nucleotides matching TRBD1. Sample: CD4+ T cells sorted from blood. The clonotype was recovered from a woman aged 18-29 years in good health. In nucleotides, the CDR3 is TGTGCCAGCAGTTACGGGCCGGGGGACAGGGAACAGTACTTC. It is translated as CASSYGPGDREQYF.